This T cell receptor beta chain was identified in a study of cytomegalovirus exposure and HLA in healthy donors. As for the study in general: About 200 million T cells yielded around 120 million unique TCR beta sequences in earlier analysis. Study findings and constraints: The dataset shows that most TCR sequences were rare, while some public TCRs occurred in many donors. Later genetic work tied a missense DCLRE1C variant to beta-chain V and J trimming.

PCR primers comprised 60 Vbeta and 13 Jbeta primers. Sequenced by immunoSEQ multiplex PCR; TCRdb stores in-frame clones only, minus some. The sample has 100,000 or so clones, about 70% seen once. Germline CDR1 reads MNHNS; CDR2 reads SASEGT. The ends were cut back, 1 base at V and 1 base at J, with 5 bases in the middle. The CDR3 is 14 residues long. Remarks on this clone: The antigen remains unidentified.

The chain has TRBV6-1 and TRBJ1-5, with unresolved D. The sequence was collected from a man in his fifties in good health and CMV-seropositive. The sample comprised PBMCs. The CDR3 sequence: CASSEGGSNQPQHF. In nucleotides, the CDR3 is TGTGCCAGCAGTGAAGGCGGCAGCAATCAGCCCCAGCATTTT.